A single T cell receptor (beta chain) is shown here with its context. With 8 bases clipped from V and 5 bases from J, the junction kept 14 bases outside the gene matches. Germline values: CDR1 MDHEN, CDR2 SYDVKM. The CDR3 length is 15 residues. Allocation to cohorts depended on clinical history reported by the participants. Two negative PCRs, clearance, or symptom resolution had been documented for recovered Cohort 3 donors. This entry comes from a study of blood T cell repertoires in COVID-19. The method was immunoSEQ multiplex PCR; TCRdb's version includes in-frame clones alone and lacks a portion of them. The sample lists some 170,000 clones, 70% to 80% seen once, with 15% to 20% in the top ten.

The sequencing input was PBMCs or T cells enriched from blood (not recorded which). This rearrangement joins TRBV28 to TRBJ2-7; 8 bases line up with TRBD2. This receptor was taken from a woman aged 45-65 years who had recovered from COVID-19. The CDR3 region is CASASSAGVVHEQYF. CDR3 sequence (DNA): TGTGCCAGCGCCAGCTCAGCGGGAGTAGTCCACGAGCAGTACTTC.